This TCR beta chain was observed in a study of OX40 agonist ivuxolimab in advanced cancers. Across the whole study: Among those enrolled, mean age was 60 years (range roughly 20 to 85) and 75% to 85% were male. Three patients showed partial responses: one hepatocellular carcinoma and two cutaneous melanoma cases. Study observations and caveats: CD4+ and CD8+ blood T cells expanded clonally by week 6 at 0.1 to 3.0 mg/kg.

With respect to this clone: Its antigen is unidentified.

V lost 7 bases, J lost 0 bases, and 11 bases lay in between. The CDR3 totals 14 residues. Germline-derived CDR1 and CDR2 are SGHRS and YFSETQ. Autoimmune disease history or systemic immunosuppression meant exclusion. Assay: immunoSEQ multiplex PCR; the TCRdb copy retains only in-frame clones and omits some. The profile covers about 94,000 clones, with 94% appearing a single time and about 0.19% taken by the ten largest. The rearrangement links TRBV5-1 to TRBJ1-3; no definite D call. This sample comprised CD4+ or CD8+ T cells sorted from blood, obtained in a trial of the OX40 agonist ivuxolimab. This TCR was sampled from an adult with an advanced solid tumor such as melanoma, head and neck, liver or kidney cancer. As DNA, the CDR3 is TGCGCCAGCCAGGACGCCAGCTCTGGAAACACCATATATTTT. Amino acid sequence: CASQDASSGNTIYF.